This paragraph reports one T cell receptor beta chain. Sequence at one end of the junction differs from germline and may be a read error. This sample's RNA came from whole unsorted tissue. More than 3 cm separated this lung sample from the edge of the tumor. Germline loops: CDR1 SGHAT, CDR2 FQDESV (reference sequence). This CDR3 is built from 18 residues. The data originate from a study of tumor and adjacent non-tumor tissue in lung cancer. TCRbeta libraries were built with three rounds of nested PCR, modified from ARM-PCR. TCRdb ran MiXCR on the multiplex PCR reads and lists one entry per CDR3 protein. The sample carries 80,000 to 100,000 distinct CDR3 sequences, about 80% recorded once.

The sequencing sample was made of distant non-tumor lung tissue. The TCR comes from a man aged 60 to 69 with small cell lung cancer. The chain uses TRBV11-1 and TRBJ2-1; 9 bases fit TRBD2. The CDR3 DNA reads TGTGCCAGCAGCTCAGAATCGAGGATTAGCGGGAGTGGTAATGAGCACTTATTC. Amino acids: CASSSESRISGSGNEHLF.